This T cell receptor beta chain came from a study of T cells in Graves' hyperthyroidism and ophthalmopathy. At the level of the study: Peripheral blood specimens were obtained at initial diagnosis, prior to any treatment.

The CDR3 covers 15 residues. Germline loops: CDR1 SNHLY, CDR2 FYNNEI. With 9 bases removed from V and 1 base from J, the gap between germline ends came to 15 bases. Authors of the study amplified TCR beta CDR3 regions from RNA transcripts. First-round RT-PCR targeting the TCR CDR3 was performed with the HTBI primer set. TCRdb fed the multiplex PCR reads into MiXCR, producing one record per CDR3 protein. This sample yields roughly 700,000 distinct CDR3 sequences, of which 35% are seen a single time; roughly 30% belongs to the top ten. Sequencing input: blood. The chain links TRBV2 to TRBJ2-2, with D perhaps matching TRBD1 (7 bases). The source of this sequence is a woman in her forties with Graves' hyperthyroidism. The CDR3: CARRPQGGNTGELFF. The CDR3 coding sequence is TGTGCCAGAAGACCGCAGGGGGGGAACACCGGGGAGCTGTTTTTT.